The sequence of this T cell receptor beta chain was determined in a study of shared clonotypes between healthy human individuals. Whole-study findings and limits: An expected dependence of interdonor clonotype sharing on sequencing depth was noted. Rarefaction curves obtained for sorted subsets showed sequencing incomplete despite large depth.

Details on this clone: The target antigen is unknown. Mismatch with germline at one junction end may stem from a read error.

The material for each subset, its genomic DNA, was split evenly across several immunoSEQ plates. Sequencing was performed with immunoSEQ multiplex PCR; in TCRdb, only in-frame clones are kept and a portion is missing. The table includes 2 million to 2.5 million clones, approximately 96% detected once. The CDR3 runs 16 residues. Germline V lookup: CDR1 MGHRA, CDR2 YSYEKL. This chain joins TRBV4-1 and TRBJ1-1, with 7 bases identical to TRBD1. The source of this sequence is a man aged 18 to 35 in good health. The source material was naive CD4+ T cells sorted from blood. This sample's subset: CD45RA+ positively selected. The CDR3 DNA reads TGCGCCAGCAGCAAAGACAGGGACAGCTTGAACACTGAAGCTTTCTTT. Amino acid sequence: CASSKDRDSLNTEAFF.